A single T cell receptor beta chain is shown here with its context. Its specific antigen is unknown. No much larger clone exists at a distance of one base, and base qualities are not known. This entry comes from a study of blood T cell repertoires in COVID-19 (dated by TCRdb to between 2020 and 2021). Looking at the study overall: Samples covering the acute and convalescent phases of COVID-19 were provided by collaborators in the United States, Italy and Spain. The prospective study material was composed of cDNA or gDNA derived from T cells, B-cell-depleted T cells, or PBMCs. HLA class I and class II types, where available, came from metadata supplied by the sample provider rather than from assay-based typing. Samples were obtained from the ongoing ImmuneRACE study (first 160 participants) and from over 1,000 subjects provided by 6 global collaborators. A de-identified subject ID, COVID-19 status, age in years and sex were almost always included in the sample metadata. The repertoires were released in a freely available public database meant as a resource for research on the immune response to SARS-CoV-2. The dataset comprised deeply sampled blood TCRbeta repertoires from subjects exposed to, actively infected with, or recovered from COVID-19.

Findings and caveats that apply to the study as a whole: The quantity of clinical and demographic metadata differed by source and by participant and was supplied without curation.

The CDR3 measures 16 amino acids from cysteine to phenylalanine. The read is trimmed to its CDR3 DNA, 48 bases read in frame from base 1. CDR1 and CDR2 are read off the germline V gene (reference sequence) as MNHEY and SMNVEV. Germline trimming: 5 bases from V, 2 bases from J; junction bases outside gene matches: 8. TCRbeta CDR3 regions were amplified from genomic DNA by means of the immunoSEQ Assay, a bias-controlled multiplex PCR. In the paper's pipeline: Nucleated cell counts per sample were estimated from amplification of reference gene primers within the assay. To quantify the absolute abundance of each unique TCRbeta CDR3 rearrangement, sequence reads were collapsed and filtered. For each sample, productive Simpson clonality was calculated as the square root of Simpson's diversity index over productive rearrangements. The immuneACCESS repertoire file appears here via TCRdb, limited to in-frame rearrangements. These files lack a portion of the clones; in checked studies, under half of the deficit traces to unresolved V genes, and the cause of the others is not known. That table is the source of V, J and clone size, and D and trimming were worked out from the DNA. For this sample there are around 300,000 clones; around 87% appear just once. The top ten constitute about 1.7% of the sample.

Participants in the prospective study were enrolled through a virtual design, were aged roughly 18 to 100 years, and lived in roughly 24 United States geographic areas. To assign participants to cohorts, the prospective study relied on clinical history that participants themselves reported in a screening survey and a study questionnaire. Each participant in the prospective study had whole blood, serum and a nasopharyngeal or oropharyngeal swab collected by mobile phlebotomists. Additional blood draws and questionnaires over an approximately 2-month period could optionally be provided by prospective study participants. Before DNA extraction, blood samples from the prospective study were shipped at room temperature or frozen.

The rearranged segments are TRBV27 and TRBJ2-1, with 8 middle bases fitting TRBD1. The receptor comes from a woman between 18 and 29 years old with acute COVID-19. The source material was PBMCs or T cells enriched from blood (not recorded which). The DNA is TGTGCCAGCAGTCCCACGGCAGGGGGCACCTACAATGAGCAGTTCTTC. The encoded protein is CASSPTAGGTYNEQFF.